This entry lists 5 T cell receptor beta chains sequenced from one sample in a study of cytomegalovirus exposure and HLA in healthy donors. Assay used: immunoSEQ multiplex PCR; TCRdb lists only in-frame clones, some missing. The sample lists approximately 260,000 clones, approximately 83% occurring once. The sample taken for sequencing was PBMCs. The receptors derive from a woman in her twenties or thirties in good health and CMV-seropositive.

The chain employs TRBV2 and TRBJ1-5, with D unclear. Germline values: CDR1 SNHLY, CDR2 FYNNEI. V was pared by 6 bases and J by 4 bases, with 13 bases between. CDR3 size: 14 residues. CDR3 coding DNA: TGTGCCAGCAGGGGGAGAGTAGGAAATCAGCCCCAGCATTTT. Amino acids: CASRGRVGNQPQHF.

The V call is TRBV27, the J call TRBJ1-1; no definite D call. This CDR3 is 13 amino acids long. Germline CDR1 reads MNHEY; CDR2 reads SMNVEV (reference sequence). Trimming stripped 6 bases from V and 1 base from J, with 9 bases between. CDR3 amino acids: CASSLIANTEAFF. The CDR3 DNA sequence: TGTGCCAGCAGCCTAATCGCGAACACTGAAGCTTTCTTT.

The chain employs TRBV5-8 and TRBJ1-2, with TRBD1 matching over 8 bases. The CDR3 runs 12 residues. CDR1 SGHTS and CDR2 YDEGEE come from the germline V gene. The junction had 2 bases not matched to a gene; V was cut back by 6 bases and J by 4 bases. CDR3: CASTTGGYGYTF. For the CDR3, the DNA is TGTGCCAGCACCACAGGGGGCTATGGCTACACCTTC. Combining the CDR3 with reference TRBV5-8 and TRBJ1-2 gives the whole variable domain EAGVTQSPTHLIKTRGQQATLRCSPISGHTSVYWYQQALGLGLQFLLWYDEGEERNRGNFPPRFSGRQFPNYSSELNVNALELEDSALYLCASTTGGYGYTFGSGTRLTVV.

This clone was counted a single time. This chain's CDR3 is CASSLQAGSASSYEQYF. The CDR3 DNA reads TGTGCCAGCAGCTTGCAAGCCGGGAGCGCTAGCTCCTACGAGCAGTACTTC. The V call is TRBV5-6, the J call TRBJ2-7, with TRBD2 as a possible D gene (6 bases). Germline V lookup: CDR1 SGHDT, CDR2 YYEEEE. V lost 1 base, J lost 0 bases, and 17 bases lay in between. This CDR3 comprises 17 residues.

The rearrangement joins TRBV7-9 to TRBJ2-1; TRBD2 agrees at 8 bases. The J segment lost 6 bases and the V segment lost 8 bases, leaving 15 bases of the junction unmatched. The CDR3 consists of 16 residues. CDR1 is SEHNR, CDR2 FQNEAQ, per germline (reference sequence). The CDR3 spells CASAPLLGGRFNEQFF. The CDR3, as DNA: TGTGCCAGCGCCCCGCTGCTAGGCGGGAGGTTCAATGAGCAGTTCTTC.